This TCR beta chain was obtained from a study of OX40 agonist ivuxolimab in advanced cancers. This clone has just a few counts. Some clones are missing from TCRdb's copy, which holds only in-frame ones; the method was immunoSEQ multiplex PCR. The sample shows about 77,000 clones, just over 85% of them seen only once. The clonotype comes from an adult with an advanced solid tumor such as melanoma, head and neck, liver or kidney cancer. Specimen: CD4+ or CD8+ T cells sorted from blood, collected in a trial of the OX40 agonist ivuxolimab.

The DNA for the CDR3 is TGTGCCAGCAGTAGCGACAGTAACTATGGCTACACCTTC. Protein sequence: CASSSDSNYGYTF. The chain carries TRBV28 and TRBJ1-2, with D possibly matching TRBD1 (5 bases). Trimming removed 5 bases at V and 1 base at J, with 8 bases between. The CDR3 is 13 residues long. Germline CDR1 is MDHEN and CDR2 is SYDVKM.